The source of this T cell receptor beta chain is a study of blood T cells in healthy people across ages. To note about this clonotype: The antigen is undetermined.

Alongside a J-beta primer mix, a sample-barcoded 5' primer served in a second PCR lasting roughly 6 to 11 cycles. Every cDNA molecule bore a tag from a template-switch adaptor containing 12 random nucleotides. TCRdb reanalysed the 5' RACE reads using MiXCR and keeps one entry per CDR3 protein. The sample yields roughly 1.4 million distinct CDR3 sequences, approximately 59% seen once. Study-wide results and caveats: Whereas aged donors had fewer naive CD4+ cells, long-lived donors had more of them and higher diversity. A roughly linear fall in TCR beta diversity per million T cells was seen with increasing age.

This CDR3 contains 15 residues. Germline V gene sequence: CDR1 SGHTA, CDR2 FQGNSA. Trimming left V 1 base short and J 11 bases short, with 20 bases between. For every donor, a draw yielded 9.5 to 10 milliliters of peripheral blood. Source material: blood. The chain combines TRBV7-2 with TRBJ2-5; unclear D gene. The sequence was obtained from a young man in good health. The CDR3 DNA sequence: TGTGCCAGCAGCTTAGGAGAGACTTCGGTATACAAGCAGTACTTC. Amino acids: CASSLGETSVYKQYF.